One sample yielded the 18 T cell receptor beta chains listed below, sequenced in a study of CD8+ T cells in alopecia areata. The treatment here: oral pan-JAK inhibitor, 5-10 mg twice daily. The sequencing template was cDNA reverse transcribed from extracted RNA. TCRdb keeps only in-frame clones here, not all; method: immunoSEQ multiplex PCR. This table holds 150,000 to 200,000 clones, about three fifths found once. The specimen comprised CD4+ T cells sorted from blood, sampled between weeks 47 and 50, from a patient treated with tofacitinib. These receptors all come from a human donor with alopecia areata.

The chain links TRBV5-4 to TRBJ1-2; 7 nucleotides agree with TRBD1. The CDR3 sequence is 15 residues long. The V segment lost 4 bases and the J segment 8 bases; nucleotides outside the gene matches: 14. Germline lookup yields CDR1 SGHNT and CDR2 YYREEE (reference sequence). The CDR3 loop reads CASSPGGLSTDGYTF. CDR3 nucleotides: TGTGCCAGCAGCCCAGGGGGGCTTTCCACGGACGGCTACACCTTC.

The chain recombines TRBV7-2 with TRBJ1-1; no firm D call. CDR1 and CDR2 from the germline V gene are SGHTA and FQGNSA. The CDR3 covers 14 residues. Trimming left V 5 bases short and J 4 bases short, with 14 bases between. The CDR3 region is CASSLGGGSTEAFF. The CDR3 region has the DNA TGTGCCAGCAGCCTAGGAGGTGGGAGCACTGAAGCTTTCTTT.

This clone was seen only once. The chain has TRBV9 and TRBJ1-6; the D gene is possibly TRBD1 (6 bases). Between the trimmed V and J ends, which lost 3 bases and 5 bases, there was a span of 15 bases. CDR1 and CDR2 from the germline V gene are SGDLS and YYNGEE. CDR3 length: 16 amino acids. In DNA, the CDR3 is TGTGCCAGCAGCGCACAGGGATCACTAAATAATTCACCCCTCCACTTT. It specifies CASSAQGSLNNSPLHF.

CDR3 loop: CASSVAILGAGGNYGYTF. The CDR3 DNA follows: TGTGCCAGCAGCGTAGCCATCCTTGGGGCAGGCGGCAACTATGGCTACACCTTC. The chain recombines TRBV9 with TRBJ1-2; D is possibly TRBD1 (5 bases). From germline, CDR1 is SGDLS and CDR2 YYNGEE. The V end was cut by 0 bases, the J end by 2 bases, with 20 bases between. This CDR3 has 18 residues. Complete variable domain (other parts from reference TRBV9 and TRBJ1-2): DSGVTQTPKHLITATGQRVTLRCSPRSGDLSVYWYQQSLDQGLQFLIQYYNGEERAKGNILERFSAQQFPDLHSELNLSSLELGDSALYFCASSVAILGAGGNYGYTFGSGTRLTVV.

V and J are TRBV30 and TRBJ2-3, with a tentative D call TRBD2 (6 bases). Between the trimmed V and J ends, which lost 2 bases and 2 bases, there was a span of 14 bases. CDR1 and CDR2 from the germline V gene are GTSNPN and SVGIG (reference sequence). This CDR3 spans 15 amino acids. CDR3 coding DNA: TGTGCCTGGAGTCCCGAGGCGGGGCCCACAGATACGCAGTATTTT. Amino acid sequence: CAWSPEAGPTDTQYF.

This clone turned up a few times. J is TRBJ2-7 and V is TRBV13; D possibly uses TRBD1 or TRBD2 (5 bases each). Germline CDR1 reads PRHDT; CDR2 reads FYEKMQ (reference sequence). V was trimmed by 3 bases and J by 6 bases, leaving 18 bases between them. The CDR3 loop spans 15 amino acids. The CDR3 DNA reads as TGTGCCAGCAGCTTCCTACAGCGGCGTAGGGGCGAGCAGTACTTC. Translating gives CASSFLQRRRGEQYF.

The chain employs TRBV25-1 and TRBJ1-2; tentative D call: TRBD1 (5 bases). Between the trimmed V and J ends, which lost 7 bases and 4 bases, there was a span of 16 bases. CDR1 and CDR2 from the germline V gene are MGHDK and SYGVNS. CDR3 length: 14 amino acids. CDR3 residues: CASTQPTAPYGYTF. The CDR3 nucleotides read TGTGCCAGCACCCAACCGACAGCCCCCTATGGCTACACCTTC.

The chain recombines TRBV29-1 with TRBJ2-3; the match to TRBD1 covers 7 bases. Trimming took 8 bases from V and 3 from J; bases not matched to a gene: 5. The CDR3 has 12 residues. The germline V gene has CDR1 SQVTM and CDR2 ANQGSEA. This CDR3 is CSPDRATDTQYF. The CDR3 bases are TGCAGCCCTGACAGGGCGACAGATACGCAGTATTTT.

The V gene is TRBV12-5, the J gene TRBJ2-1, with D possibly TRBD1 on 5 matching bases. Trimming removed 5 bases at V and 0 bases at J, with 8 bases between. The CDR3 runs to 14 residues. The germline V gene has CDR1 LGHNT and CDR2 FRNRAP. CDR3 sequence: CASGQGSSYNEQFF. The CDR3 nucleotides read TGTGCTAGTGGTCAGGGTAGCTCCTACAATGAGCAGTTCTTC.

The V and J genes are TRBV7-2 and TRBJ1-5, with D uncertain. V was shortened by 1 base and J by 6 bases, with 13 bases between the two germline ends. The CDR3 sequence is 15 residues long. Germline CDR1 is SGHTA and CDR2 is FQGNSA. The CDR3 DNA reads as TGTGCCAGCAGCTTAGTGAGTAGTACTCCTCAGCCCCAGCATTTT. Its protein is CASSLVSSTPQPQHF.

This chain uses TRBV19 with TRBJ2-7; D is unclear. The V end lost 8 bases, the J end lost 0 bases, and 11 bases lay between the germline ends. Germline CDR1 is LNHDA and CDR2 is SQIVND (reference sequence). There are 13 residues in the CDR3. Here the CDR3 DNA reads TGTGCCAGTCGGCACACGACCTCCTACGAGCAGTACTTC. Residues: CASRHTTSYEQYF.

CDR3 in amino acids: CASSRSTVSGANVLTF. The CDR3 DNA sequence: TGTGCCAGCAGCCGATCGACAGTCTCTGGGGCCAACGTCCTGACTTTC. The V and J genes are TRBV5-6 and TRBJ2-6; a weak D match, TRBD1 (5 bases). V lost 4 bases to trimming and J lost 0 bases, with 11 bases between them. CDR3 length: 16 residues. In germline, CDR1 is SGHDT, CDR2 YYEEEE.

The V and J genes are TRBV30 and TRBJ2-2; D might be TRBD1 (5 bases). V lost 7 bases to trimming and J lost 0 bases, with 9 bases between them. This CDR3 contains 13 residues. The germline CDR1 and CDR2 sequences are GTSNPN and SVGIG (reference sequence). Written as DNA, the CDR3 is TGTGCCTCGGACAACGCGAACACCGGGGAGCTGTTTTTT. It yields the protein CASDNANTGELFF.

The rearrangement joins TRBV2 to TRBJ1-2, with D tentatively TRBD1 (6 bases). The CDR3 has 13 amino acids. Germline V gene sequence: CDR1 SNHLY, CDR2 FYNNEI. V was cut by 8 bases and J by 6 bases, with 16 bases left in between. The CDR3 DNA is TGTGCCAGCGGGGGCGAGGGATCCAATGGCTACACCTTC. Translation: CASGGEGSNGYTF.

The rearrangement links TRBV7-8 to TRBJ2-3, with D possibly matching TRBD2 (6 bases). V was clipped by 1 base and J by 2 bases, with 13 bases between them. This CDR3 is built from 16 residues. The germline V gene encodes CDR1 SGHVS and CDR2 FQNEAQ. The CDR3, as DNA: TGTGCCAGCAGCTTAGAGGCGGGGAGGCCCACAGATACGCAGTATTTT. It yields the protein CASSLEAGRPTDTQYF.

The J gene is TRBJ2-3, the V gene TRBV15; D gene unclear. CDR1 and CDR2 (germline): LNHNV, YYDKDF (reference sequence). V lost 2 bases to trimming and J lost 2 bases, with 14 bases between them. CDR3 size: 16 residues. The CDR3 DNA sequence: TGTGCCACCAGCAGAAGAACTAATCGAATCACAGATACGCAGTATTTT. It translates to CATSRRTNRITDTQYF.

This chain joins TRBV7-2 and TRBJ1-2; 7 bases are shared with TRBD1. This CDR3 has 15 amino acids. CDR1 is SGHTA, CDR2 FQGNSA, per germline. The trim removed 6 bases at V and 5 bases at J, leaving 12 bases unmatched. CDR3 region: CASRKIGTEIYGYTF. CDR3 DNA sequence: TGTGCCAGCAGAAAAATTGGGACAGAAATTTATGGCTACACCTTC.

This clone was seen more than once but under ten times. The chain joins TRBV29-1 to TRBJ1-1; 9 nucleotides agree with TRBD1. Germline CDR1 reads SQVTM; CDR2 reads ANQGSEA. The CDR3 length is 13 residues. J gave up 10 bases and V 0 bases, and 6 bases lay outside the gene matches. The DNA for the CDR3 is TGCAGCGTTGAAGATCGGACAGGGGTTGGAGCTTTCTTT. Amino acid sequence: CSVEDRTGVGAFF.